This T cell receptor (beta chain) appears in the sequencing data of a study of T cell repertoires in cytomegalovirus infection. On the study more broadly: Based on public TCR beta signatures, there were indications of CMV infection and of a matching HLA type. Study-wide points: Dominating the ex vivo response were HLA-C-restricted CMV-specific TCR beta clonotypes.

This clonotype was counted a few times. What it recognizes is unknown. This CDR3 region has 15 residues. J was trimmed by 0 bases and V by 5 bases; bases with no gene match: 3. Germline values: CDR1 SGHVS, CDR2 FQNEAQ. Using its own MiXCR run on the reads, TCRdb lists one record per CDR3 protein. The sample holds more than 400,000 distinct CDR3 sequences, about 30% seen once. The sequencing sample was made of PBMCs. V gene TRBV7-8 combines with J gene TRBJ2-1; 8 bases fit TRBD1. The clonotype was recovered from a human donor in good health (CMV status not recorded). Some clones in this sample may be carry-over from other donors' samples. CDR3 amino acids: CASSPGGLSYNEQFF. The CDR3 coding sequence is TGTGCCAGCAGCCCAGGGGGCCTCTCCTACAATGAGCAGTTCTTC.